This T cell receptor beta chain was profiled in a study of blood T cell repertoires in COVID-19. Donors were grouped by their self-reported clinical history. Exposed enrollees had met someone with a PCR-confirmed or clinician-diagnosed COVID-19 case at some point within the 2 weeks before study entry. The table came from immunoSEQ multiplex PCR; TCRdb's copy has only in-frame clones and leaves some out. Of approximately 220,000 clones listed, 83% are singletons. This CDR3 is built from 12 residues. The V end was cut by 7 bases, the J end by 4 bases, with 8 bases between. The clonotype was recovered from a woman in her forties or fifties who had been exposed to COVID-19. The chain is built from TRBV12-3 or TRBV12-4 and TRBJ2-1; D unclear. The source material was PBMCs or T cells enriched from blood (not recorded which). CDR3 DNA: TGTGCCAGCACCGGTTATTACAATGAGCAGTTCTTC. Its translation: CASTGYYNEQFF.